A single sample is the source of the 26 T cell receptor beta chains below, sequenced in a study of T cells in Graves' hyperthyroidism and ophthalmopathy. Researchers took RNA transcripts and amplified the TCR beta CDR3 regions from them. An initial round of RT-PCR targeting the TCR CDR3 relied on the HTBI primer set. Each CDR3 protein is one row after TCRdb ran MiXCR on the multiplex PCR reads. Here the sample spans under 500,000 distinct CDR3 sequences, about 14% being singletons. Sequencing was done on a sample of blood. These TCRs come from a man aged 50-60 years with Graves' ophthalmopathy.

V and J are TRBV29-1 and TRBJ2-1; no clear D. Trimming left V 3 bases short and J 4 bases short, with 13 bases between. Germline V gene sequence: CDR1 SQVTM, CDR2 ANQGSEA. The CDR3 spans 14 residues. CDR3 in amino acids: CSVDCGDKYNEQFF. CDR3 nucleotides: TGCAGCGTTGACTGTGGGGATAAATACAATGAGCAGTTCTTC.

The sample holds many counts of this clonotype. The J gene is TRBJ2-2, the V gene TRBV20-1; 8 nucleotides line up with TRBD1. The CDR3 contains 14 residues. J was trimmed by 3 bases and V by 3 bases; bases with no gene match: 3. The germline gives CDR1 DFQATT, CDR2 SNEGSKA (reference sequence). The CDR3, as DNA: TGCAGTGCTAGGGGACAGGCCTACACCGGGGAGCTGTTTTTT. Its translation: CSARGQAYTGELFF.

The table lists this clonotype with many counts. The CDR3, as DNA: TGTGCCAGCAGTGAACGGAGGCCCGGGGAGCTGTTTTTT. Residues: CASSERRPGELFF. The chain links TRBV2 to TRBJ2-2; D may be TRBD2 (5 bases). There are 13 residues in the CDR3. Trimming pared 2 bases from V and 6 bases from J, leaving 7 bases between. Germline CDR1 SNHLY, CDR2 FYNNEI. The variable domain in full, completed from reference TRBV2 and TRBJ2-2, reads EPEVTQTPSHQVTQMGQEVILRCVPISNHLYFYWYRQILGQKVEFLVSFYNNEISEKSEIFDDQFSVERPDGSNFTLKIRSTKLEDSAMYFCASSERRPGELFFGEGSRLTVL.

This clonotype was seen a handful of times. The rearrangement joins TRBV10-3 to TRBJ2-1; D is perhaps TRBD2 (5 bases). The CDR3 totals 12 residues. V was cut by 8 bases and J by 7 bases, with 12 bases left in between. Germline loops: CDR1 ENHRY, CDR2 SYGVKD. CDR3 amino acids: CAISGRDNEQFF. DNA for the CDR3: TGTGCCATCTCGGGGAGAGATAATGAGCAGTTCTTC.

This clonotype was picked up many times. The CDR3 DNA reads TGCGCCAGCAGCTTGGAGCATTCCAAGTACGAGCAGTACTTC. It translates to CASSLEHSKYEQYF. J is TRBJ2-7 and V is TRBV5-1; D ambiguous. With 0 bases removed from V and 4 bases from J, the gap between germline ends came to 11 bases. Germline V gene data show CDR1 as SGHRS and CDR2 as YFSETQ. CDR3 size: 14 residues.

There are a few counts of this clonotype. The chain couples TRBV30 to TRBJ2-3; unclear D gene. Germline CDR1 GTSNPN, CDR2 SVGIG (reference sequence). This CDR3 spans 14 amino acids. The V end lost 1 base, the J end lost 0 bases, and 8 bases lay between the germline ends. The CDR3 region is CAWSAGLSTDTQYF. CDR3 in DNA: TGTGCCTGGAGTGCCGGGTTGAGCACAGATACGCAGTATTTT.

This clonotype was counted at least ten times. This rearrangement joins TRBV27 to TRBJ2-2; 7 bases are shared with TRBD1. Trimming cost V 5 bases and J 6 bases; bases outside gene matches: 9. CDR3 size: 15 residues. The germline V gene has CDR1 MNHEY and CDR2 SMNVEV (reference sequence). CDR3: CASSQKTGLAGELFF. DNA of the CDR3: TGTGCCAGCAGTCAAAAGACAGGGTTGGCCGGGGAGCTGTTTTTT.

This clonotype was seen repeatedly, ten times or more. This rearrangement joins TRBV20-1 to TRBJ2-5; 12 nucleotides align to TRBD1. The J segment lost 5 bases and the V segment lost 5 bases, leaving 3 bases of the junction unmatched. This CDR3 region has 13 residues. Germline loops: CDR1 DFQATT, CDR2 SNEGSKA (reference sequence). CDR3 in amino acids: CSAAGTGGETQYF. The DNA for the CDR3 is TGCAGTGCTGCCGGGACAGGGGGCGAGACCCAGTACTTC.

This clonotype was seen a handful of times. V is TRBV12-3 or TRBV12-4 and J is TRBJ2-1; TRBD2 is a possible D gene (6 bases). V shed 6 bases and J shed 6 bases, with 27 bases lying between them. The CDR3 length is 18 residues. CDR3 residues: CASSRLGLAALSGNEQFF. The CDR3 nucleotides read TGTGCCAGCAGCAGATTGGGATTAGCGGCCCTTTCGGGCAATGAGCAGTTCTTC.

Many counts were recorded for this clonotype. The rearrangement uses TRBV2 and TRBJ2-2; TRBD1 might be the D (6 bases). Looked up from germline, CDR1 is SNHLY and CDR2 is FYNNEI. There are 14 residues in the CDR3. V lost 5 bases to trimming and J lost 7 bases, with 14 bases between them. CDR3: CASSQQGMGGELFF. Written as DNA, the CDR3 is TGTGCCAGCAGTCAACAGGGAATGGGCGGGGAGCTGTTTTTT.

This clonotype was found many times. The chain employs TRBV28 and TRBJ1-1, with a weak D call TRBD1 (6 bases). Deletions cut 3 bases from V and 4 bases from J, with 12 bases between. This CDR3 comprises 14 residues. CDR1 MDHEN and CDR2 SYDVKM come from the germline V gene. CDR3: CASSFLDSFTEAFF. The CDR3 DNA is TGTGCCAGCAGTTTTCTGGACAGCTTCACTGAAGCTTTCTTT. Full variable domain (remainder filled in from reference TRBV28 and TRBJ1-1): DVKVTQSSRYLVKRTGEKVFLECVQDMDHENMFWYRQDPGLGLRLIYFSYDVKMKEKGDIPEGYSVSREKKERFSLILESASTNQTSMYLCASSFLDSFTEAFFGQGTRLTVV.

This clonotype appeared many times. J is TRBJ2-1 and V is TRBV7-8; possibly TRBD2 for D (7 bases). The ends were cut back, 2 bases at V and 7 bases at J, with 18 bases in the middle. This CDR3 is 16 amino acids long. Per germline, CDR1 SGHVS and CDR2 FQNEAQ. The CDR3 sequence: CASSLRRRTAGNEQFF. The CDR3 DNA is TGTGCCAGCAGCTTAAGAAGGAGGACAGCGGGGAATGAGCAGTTCTTC.

The V gene is TRBV6-5, the J gene TRBJ2-5, with 7 bases fitting TRBD2. In germline, CDR1 is MNHEY, CDR2 SVGAGI. The CDR3 loop spans 16 amino acids. V lost 0 bases, J lost 9 bases, and 13 bases stayed unmatched. CDR3 sequence: CASSYSASGSFEAQYF. CDR3 DNA: TGTGCCAGCAGTTACTCGGCTAGCGGCTCCTTCGAGGCCCAGTACTTC.

For this clonotype: With a much larger clone just one base away, this may be a read error. The chain is built from TRBV12-3 or TRBV12-4 and TRBJ2-2, with no clear D. This CDR3 is built from 14 residues. V dropped 5 bases and J dropped 7 bases, with 14 bases sitting between them. The CDR3 loop reads CASSPNPWGGELFF. The CDR3 DNA reads as TGTGCCAGCAGTCCGAACCCCTGGGGCGGGGAGCTGTTTTTT.

This clonotype was counted ten times or more. This chain connects TRBV29-1 to TRBJ2-1; TRBD2 agrees at 8 bases. V was pared by 7 bases and J by 6 bases, with 8 bases of the junction left unmatched. This CDR3 has 13 residues. Germline CDR1 is SQVTM and CDR2 is ANQGSEA. For the CDR3, the DNA is TGCAGCGCCCGAGCGGGAGAGGTCAATGAGCAGTTCTTC. Translation gives CSARAGEVNEQFF.

This clonotype has at least ten counts. J is TRBJ2-1 and V is TRBV20-1, with TRBD2 matching 12 bases. From germline, CDR1 is DFQATT and CDR2 SNEGSKA (reference sequence). The CDR3 has 15 residues. The trim removed 6 bases at V and 7 bases at J, leaving 10 bases unmatched. The CDR3 loop reads CSAAPTSGSVNEQFF. The CDR3 region has the DNA TGCAGTGCGGCACCGACTAGCGGGAGTGTGAATGAGCAGTTCTTC.

This clonotype was recorded at least ten times. This chain connects TRBV12-3 or TRBV12-4 to TRBJ2-3; a possible D gene is TRBD1 (5 bases). V lost 7 bases and J 6 bases, leaving 17 bases between the germline ends. The CDR3 extends over 14 amino acids. The CDR3 here is CASITGAQADTQYF. The CDR3 DNA follows: TGTGCCAGCATTACGGGCGCACAGGCCGATACGCAGTATTTT.

This clonotype was observed many times. The rearrangement uses TRBV10-3 and TRBJ2-2; 11 bases match TRBD2. The trim removed 10 bases at V and 2 bases at J, leaving 3 bases unmatched. The CDR3 runs 14 residues. The germline CDR1 and CDR2 sequences are ENHRY and SYGVKD. The CDR3 sequence: CATGTSGNTGELFF. CDR3 sequence (DNA): TGTGCCACCGGGACTAGCGGAAACACCGGGGAGCTGTTTTTT.

There are a few counts of this clonotype. A much larger clone lies a single base off, so this may be a read error. This chain joins TRBV30 and TRBJ2-3; D is perhaps TRBD2 (6 bases). Germline CDR1 GTSNPN, CDR2 SVGIG (reference sequence). This CDR3 is 14 amino acids long. CDR3 coding DNA: TGTGCCTGGAGTGTACGGGGACTTACAGATACGCGGTATTTT. This gives the protein CAWSVRGLTDTRYF.

The V gene is TRBV20-1, the J gene TRBJ1-5; 8 bases map to TRBD1. Germline-derived CDR1 and CDR2 are DFQATT and SNEGSKA (reference sequence). The CDR3 runs 14 residues. The ends lost 7 bases at V and 4 bases at J; junction bases unmatched: 9. CDR3 sequence: CSVRPGQGNQPQHF. In DNA form, the CDR3 reads TGCAGTGTCCGACCCGGACAGGGTAATCAGCCCCAGCATTTT.

Note on this clonotype: One end of the junction varies from germline; a read error may be responsible. This chain joins TRBV4-1 and TRBJ2-1; D is unclear. Germline CDR1 and CDR2: MGHRA and YSYEKL. The CDR3 extends over 12 amino acids. CDR3 in amino acids: CASSQEYKEQFF. Written as DNA, the CDR3 is TGCGCCAGCAGCCAAGAATACAAGGAGCAGTTCTTC.

Regarding this clonotype: A much larger clone lies one base from this, so it may be a read error. The rearrangement joins TRBV29-1 to TRBJ1-5; no reliable D call. Germline V gene data show CDR1 as SQVTM and CDR2 as ANQGSEA. Trimming shortened V by 7 bases and J by 6 bases, and 13 bases separated the two germline ends. The CDR3 sequence is 12 residues long. CDR3 DNA sequence: TGCAGCGCGCGGATGCCGAGTCAGCCCCAGCATTTT. Amino acids: CSARMPSQPQHF.

This clonotype occurred a few times. The chain joins TRBV9 to TRBJ2-3; 11 bases align to TRBD2. The V segment lost 4 bases and the J segment 5 bases; nucleotides outside the gene matches: 12. Germline V CDR1 and CDR2: SGDLS, YYNGEE. The CDR3 runs 17 residues. The CDR3 region has the DNA TGTGCCAGCAGCCCTATCACTCCGGGACTAGCGGAAGATACGCAGTATTTT. Translation gives CASSPITPGLAEDTQYF.

With regard to this clonotype: A read error may explain this, as a much larger clone is one base away. J is TRBJ2-2 and V is TRBV2; 10 bases agree with TRBD2. Germline V gene lookup returns CDR1 SNHLY and CDR2 FYNNEI. This CDR3 has 13 amino acids. The CDR3 here is CASSGTSVGEVFF. The CDR3 DNA reads as TGTGCCAGCAGCGGGACTAGCGTGGGGGAGGTGTTTTTT.

CDR3 region: CASSLKTSGDRKNIQYF. The CDR3 bases are TGTGCCAGCTCACTAAAGACTAGCGGGGACCGCAAAAACATTCAGTACTTC. The chain has TRBV18 and TRBJ2-4; 11 bases are a match to TRBD2. This CDR3 is built from 17 residues. Losses at the gene ends were 4 bases for V and 3 bases for J; bases not matched to a gene: 8. CDR1 is KGHSH, CDR2 LQKENI, per germline.

V usage is TRBV10-1 and J usage is TRBJ2-5, with D perhaps TRBD1 or TRBD2 (5 bases each). The CDR3 has 13 residues. V lost 4 bases and J lost 3, with 9 bases in between. In germline, CDR1 is WNHNN, CDR2 SYGVQD (reference sequence). CDR3 sequence reads: CASSAGDEETQYF. CDR3 nucleotide sequence: TGCGCCAGCAGTGCCGGGGACGAAGAGACCCAGTACTTC.